The rows below give T cell receptor beta chains drawn from one sample of a study of T cells in Graves' hyperthyroidism and ophthalmopathy. Via MiXCR, TCRdb re-called the multiplex PCR reads, giving one row per CDR3 protein. The top ten hold 60% to 70% of the sample, which has 140,000 or so distinct CDR3 sequences, approximately 24% seen once. The sample was blood. The receptors were gathered from a woman aged 45-65 years with Graves' hyperthyroidism that later progressed to Graves' ophthalmopathy. Each CDR3 is given with its conserved first and last residue. A D gene is named only where the DNA matches it firmly. Not every row has a clone size; where given, it reads once, few, many or a size class.

TRBJ2-1	TRBV28	many	-	TGTGCCAGCAGTCCTGGACTACCGAATGAGCAGTTCTTC	CASSPGLPNEQFF
TRBJ2-1	TRBV28	once	TRBD2	TGTGCCAGCAGTTTAGTGCCTGGACTAGCGGGTTCCTACAATGAGCAGTTCTTC	CASSLVPGLAGSYNEQFF
TRBJ1-2	TRBV28	-	TRBD1	TGTGCCAGCACCCCGTCCCCGCTCGACAGGGTGAATGGCTACACCTTC	CASTPSPLDRVNGYTF
TRBJ1-2	TRBV12-3/TRBV12-4	many	TRBD1	TGTGCCAGTTCGAACAGGGGGCCCTATGGCTACACCTTC	CASSNRGPYGYTF
TRBJ2-5	TRBV24-1	many	-	TGTGCCACCAGTCAACAAGAGACCCAGTACTTC	CATSQQETQYF
TRBJ1-1	TRBV20-1	-	-	TGCAGTGCTAATATCTGGTCGGGCACTGAAGCTTTCTTT	CSANIWSGTEAFF
TRBJ2-5	TRBV9	many	TRBD2	TGTGCCAGCAGCGTCAGCGGGAGGGAAGAGACCCAGTACTTC	CASSVSGREETQYF
TRBJ2-3	TRBV6-5	-	-	TGTGCCAGCAGTTATTATGGGACCCCCACAGATACGCAGTATTTT	CASSYYGTPTDTQYF
TRBJ1-1	TRBV20-1	once	-	TGCAGTGAATTGCCGCATATGAACACTGAAGCTTTCTTT	CSELPHMNTEAFF
TRBJ1-5	TRBV25-1	-	-	TGTGCCAGCAGTGAATCCGGGAATCAGCCCCAGCATTTT	CASSESGNQPQHF
TRBJ2-1	TRBV9	-	TRBD2	TGTGCCAGCAGCCTACGTCTGCTAGCGGGAGGGCAAGTGGGCAATGAGCAGTTCTTC	CASSLRLLAGGQVGNEQFF
TRBJ2-7	TRBV6-2/TRBV6-3	many	-	TGTGCCAGCAGCCCCCGGGTCAACTACGAGCAGTACTTC	CASSPRVNYEQYF
TRBJ2-5	TRBV29-1	-	-	TGCAGCGTTGAAATCTCAAGGCGGCAAGAGACCCAGTACTTC	CSVEISRRQETQYF
TRBJ1-2	TRBV6-5	once	-	TGTGCCAGCAGTTACGGATCTCCTCAGGGTGGCTACACCTTC	CASSYGSPQGGYTF
TRBJ1-1	TRBV5-1	-	TRBD1	TGCGCCAGCAGCTGGGGAGAGGGACAGGGGGACACTGAAGCTTTCTTT	CASSWGEGQGDTEAFF
TRBJ2-5	TRBV3-1	-	TRBD2	TGTGCCAGCAGCGTGGCCGCTAGCGGGAGTGGGACCCAGTACTTC	CASSVAASGSGTQYF
TRBJ1-2	TRBV28	many	TRBD1	TGTGCCAGCAGCAGCCACCCAAGGGGGCAGGGCTACACCTTC	CASSSHPRGQGYTF
TRBJ2-4	TRBV12-3/TRBV12-4	many	TRBD2	TGTGCCAGCAGTTTCATGACTAGCGGAAACATTCAGTACTTC	CASSFMTSGNIQYF
TRBJ2-7	TRBV5-8	-	-	TGTGCCAGCAGGAATCGCAGGGCCCACGAGCAGTACTTC	CASRNRRAHEQYF
TRBJ2-3	TRBV5-6	few	-	TGTGCCAGCAGCTTGAACCTGGGGGCGGGAATGAGCACAGATACGCAGTATTTT	CASSLNLGAGMSTDTQYF
TRBJ2-7	TRBV7-2	many	-	TGTGCCAGCAGCTTAGGAACGGCTACCCTCTACGAGCAGTACTTC	CASSLGTATLYEQYF
TRBJ2-7	TRBV28	many	-	TGTGCCAGCACGCCAGCAGGGGCAGGTCTGGGCGAGCAGTACTTC	CASTPAGAGLGEQYF
TRBJ2-3	TRBV20-1	-	TRBD2	TGCAGTGCTAGAGAAGCACGGGGGGGAAGGACAGATACGCAGTATTTT	CSAREARGGRTDTQYF
TRBJ2-1	TRBV7-9	-	TRBD2	TGTGCCAGCAGCTTATCGGGACTAGCGATCTACAATGAGCAGTTCTTC	CASSLSGLAIYNEQFF
TRBJ2-6	TRBV2	-	-	TGTGCCAGCAGTGACAGACCCCCTCGCTCTGGGGCCAACGTCCTGACTTTC	CASSDRPPRSGANVLTF
TRBJ2-3	TRBV12-3/TRBV12-4	many	-	TGTGCCAGCAGTTTAGCGGGAGGTCTAGATACGCAGTATTTT	CASSLAGGLDTQYF
TRBJ2-7	TRBV28	many	-	TGTGCCAGCAGTTTATCCCCCGGGGAGGTCTACGAGCAGTACTTC	CASSLSPGEVYEQYF
TRBJ2-7	TRBV28	many	-	TGTGCCAGCAGCCGGGGGATAGGCTACGAGCAGTACTTC	CASSRGIGYEQYF
TRBJ2-5	TRBV30	-	-	TGTGCCTGGGCGGAGGGGGGACTCCAAGAGACCCAGTACTTC	CAWAEGGLQETQYF
TRBJ2-7	TRBV28	-	-	TGTGCCAGCAGCCCCCTCAGGGCTACCTACGAGCAGTACTTC	CASSPLRATYEQYF
TRBJ2-7	TRBV5-1	many	TRBD2	TGCGCCAGCAGCTCCGGGGGGACGAAGAACGAGCAGTACTTC	CASSSGGTKNEQYF